The 23 T cell receptor beta chains below were found in one sample sequenced in a study of cytomegalovirus exposure and HLA in healthy donors. Primers included in the PCR were 60 Vbeta and 13 Jbeta primers. Profiled with immunoSEQ multiplex PCR; TCRdb holds only in-frame clones, not every one. Of 200,000 to 250,000 clones detected, 55% to 75% appear once; the ten largest clones hold about 2.8%. Material: PBMCs. The receptors shown here come from a man in his forties in good health and CMV-seropositive.

The chain employs TRBV6-6 and TRBJ1-5; TRBD1 matches at 9 bases. Germline lookup yields CDR1 MNHNY and CDR2 SVGAGI (reference sequence). The CDR3 runs 16 residues. Trimming cost V 5 bases and J 2 bases; bases outside gene matches: 7. The CDR3 DNA reads TGTGCCAGCAGTGCAACAGGGGGCGCCGGCAATCAGCCCCAGCATTTT. The encoded protein is CASSATGGAGNQPQHF.

V and J are TRBV5-6 and TRBJ1-3, with unresolved D. V dropped 1 base and J dropped 4 bases, with 9 bases sitting between them. The CDR3 sequence is 14 residues long. In germline, CDR1 is SGHDT, CDR2 YYEEEE. The CDR3 loop is CASSLNTGGNTIYF. The CDR3 DNA is TGTGCCAGCAGCTTGAACACCGGGGGAAACACCATATATTTT.

This clone was counted between two and nine times. This rearrangement joins TRBV7-9 to TRBJ2-3; 8 bases are a match to TRBD2. The V gene's germline CDR1 is SEHNR and CDR2 FQNEAQ (reference sequence). Trimming at V came to 8 bases and at J to 2 bases, leaving 6 bases not matched to a gene. This CDR3 spans 14 amino acids. The CDR3 loop is CASLTGGFTDTQYF. CDR3 coding DNA: TGTGCCAGCCTTACGGGGGGGTTCACAGATACGCAGTATTTT. Complete variable domain (other parts from reference TRBV7-9 and TRBJ2-3): DTGVSQNPRHKITKRGQNVTFRCDPISEHNRLYWYRQTLGQGPEFLTYFQNEAQLEKSRLLSDRFSAERPKGSFSTLEIQRTEQGDSAMYLCASLTGGFTDTQYFGPGTRLTVL.

The V call is TRBV11-1, the J call TRBJ1-5; D is possibly TRBD1 (5 bases). The germline V and J ends were trimmed by 1 base and 4 bases, with 20 bases remaining between them. The V gene's germline CDR1 is SGHAT and CDR2 FQDESV (reference sequence). The CDR3 has 18 residues. The CDR3 loop is CASSLGVLGAGMNQPQHF. The CDR3 DNA reads TGTGCCAGCAGCTTAGGGGTTTTAGGGGCAGGGATGAATCAGCCCCAGCATTTT.

This clone was observed a handful of times. The CDR3, as DNA: TGTGCCACCGGACAGAACACTGAAGCTTTCTTT. Translation: CATGQNTEAFF. The gene calls are TRBV2 and TRBJ1-1; D might be TRBD1 (5 bases). V lost 10 bases and J 1 base, leaving 7 bases between the germline ends. Germline values: CDR1 SNHLY, CDR2 FYNNEI. The CDR3 runs 11 residues.

This clone was recorded a few times. The chain has TRBV5-6 and TRBJ1-1; D remains ambiguous. The V gene lost 2 bases and the J gene lost 6 bases, with 17 bases spanning the gap. CDR1 and CDR2 from the germline V gene are SGHDT and YYEEEE. CDR3 length equals 15 residues. The CDR3 DNA follows: TGTGCCAGCAGCTTCTGGGGAGGGATAAGCGCTGAAGCTTTCTTT. Translated, it gives CASSFWGGISAEAFF.

This chain links TRBV7-8 with TRBJ1-2; D possibly corresponds to TRBD1 (6 bases). Between the trimmed V and J ends, which lost 2 bases and 7 bases, there was a span of 11 bases. The CDR3 is 13 amino acids. Germline assignment: CDR1 SGHVS and CDR2 FQNEAQ. The CDR3 loop reads CASSLSRGSGYTF. CDR3 bases: TGTGCCAGCAGCTTAAGCAGGGGATCTGGCTACACCTTC.

The rearrangement links TRBV11-2 to TRBJ1-5; 9 bases line up with TRBD1. Germline CDR1 reads SGHAT; CDR2 reads FQNNGV. Unmatched junction bases numbered 10, after V lost 5 bases and J lost 2 bases. The CDR3 sequence is 17 residues long. CDR3 nucleotides: TGTGCCAGCAGCCCTCGTCGGACAGGGGCAGGCAATCAGCCCCAGCATTTT. It yields the protein CASSPRRTGAGNQPQHF.

This clone was detected a few times. J is TRBJ1-3 and V is TRBV7-7; D gene uncertain. The CDR3 totals 13 residues. V was clipped by 1 base and J by 4 bases, with 5 bases between them. Looked up from germline, CDR1 is SSHAT and CDR2 is FNYEAQ (reference sequence). The CDR3 region is CASSLDQGNTIYF. CDR3 nucleotides: TGTGCCAGCAGCTTAGATCAGGGAAACACCATATATTTT.

The chain joins TRBV11-1 to TRBJ2-2, with TRBD1 identical over 12 bases. After removal of 0 bases from V and 2 bases from J, the junction contained 1 base not matched to a gene. The CDR3 spans 17 residues. Germline CDR1 SGHAT, CDR2 FQDESV (reference sequence). The CDR3 DNA sequence: TGTGCCAGCAGCTTAGCAGGGACAGGGGGCAACACCGGGGAGCTGTTTTTT. It yields the protein CASSLAGTGGNTGELFF.

This chain uses TRBV7-2 with TRBJ1-1; D remains unclear. Germline CDR1 and CDR2: SGHTA and FQGNSA. The V gene lost 1 base and the J gene lost 5 bases, with 17 bases spanning the gap. This CDR3 is built from 16 residues. The DNA for the CDR3 is TGTGCCAGCAGCTTAGGCCGCTCCCGAGGAACGACTGAAGCTTTCTTT. It specifies CASSLGRSRGTTEAFF.

The chain uses TRBV6-6 and TRBJ2-1; TRBD2 agrees at 9 bases. J lost 5 bases, V lost 4 bases, and 6 bases had no gene match. This CDR3 is 15 amino acids long. Looked up from germline, CDR1 is MNHNY and CDR2 is SVGAGI (reference sequence). The CDR3 DNA reads TGTGCCAGCAGTTTCTTCCTAGCGGGGAACAATGAGCAGTTCTTC. It codes for CASSFFLAGNNEQFF.

CDR3 DNA sequence: TGTGCCAGCAGTTACTCAGCAGGGAACTATGGCTACACCTTC. Translation gives CASSYSAGNYGYTF. V is TRBV6-5 and J is TRBJ1-2; TRBD1 might be the D (5 bases). Germline-derived CDR1 and CDR2 are MNHEY and SVGAGI. The V end was cut by 0 bases, the J end by 2 bases, with 7 bases between. The CDR3 is 14 amino acids.

The chain recombines TRBV4-1 with TRBJ1-2; D call uncertain. The CDR3 has 14 residues. Trimming removed 1 base from V and 5 bases from J, with 11 bases in between. CDR1 is MGHRA and CDR2 is YSYEKL in the germline V gene. The CDR3 region has the DNA TGCGCCAGCAGCCAAGGGCTGGGCGGGTATGGCTACACCTTC. Translating gives CASSQGLGGYGYTF.

V gene TRBV6-5 combines with J gene TRBJ2-3, with D maybe TRBD1 (5 bases). Germline CDR1 is MNHEY and CDR2 is SVGAGI. The CDR3 has 13 amino acids. Trimming took off 5 bases at V and 11 bases at J, with 17 bases between the two ends. As DNA, the CDR3 is TGTGCCAGCAGTGAAGCCCTTTTAAGGGGGCAGTATTTT. This encodes CASSEALLRGQYF.

The chain has TRBV2 and TRBJ2-2, with a possible D match to TRBD1 (6 bases). Germline V gives CDR1 SNHLY, CDR2 FYNNEI. This CDR3 is built from 14 residues. The ends were cut back, 5 bases at V and 5 bases at J, with 12 bases in the middle. In DNA form, the CDR3 reads TGTGCCAGCAGTTACAGGGTAGGGACCGGGGAGCTGTTTTTT. Translating it yields CASSYRVGTGELFF.

This chain links TRBV19 with TRBJ1-5; TRBD1 aligns across 7 bases. J gave up 7 bases and V 10 bases, and 10 bases lay outside the gene matches. Germline-derived CDR1 and CDR2 are LNHDA and SQIVND (reference sequence). The CDR3 runs 13 residues. The DNA for the CDR3 is TGTGCCACCCATGTAGGGGGCGGGCAGCCCCAGCATTTT. Its translation: CATHVGGGQPQHF.

The rearrangement uses TRBV9 and TRBJ2-1; 9 bases line up with TRBD2. Germline V lookup: CDR1 SGDLS, CDR2 YYNGEE. The CDR3 covers 18 residues. J lost 1 base, V lost 4 bases, and 12 bases had no gene match. CDR3 residues: CASSPVASGGPSYNEQFF. The CDR3 coding sequence is TGTGCCAGCAGCCCAGTGGCCAGCGGGGGGCCTTCCTACAATGAGCAGTTCTTC.

Written as DNA, the CDR3 is TGTGCCAGCAGCTTTACAGAGGGATCCGAGCAGTACTTC. Its translation: CASSFTEGSEQYF. The genes are TRBV11-2 and TRBJ2-7, with D tentatively TRBD2 (5 bases). In germline, CDR1 is SGHAT, CDR2 FQNNGV. V lost 3 bases and J 6 bases, leaving 12 bases between the germline ends. This CDR3 has 13 amino acids.

The V and J genes are TRBV5-1 and TRBJ1-6; no definite D call. Germline V gene sequence: CDR1 SGHRS, CDR2 YFSETQ. The CDR3 extends over 16 amino acids. V lost 4 bases, J lost 5 bases, and 16 bases lay in between. The CDR3 nucleotides read TGCGCCAGCAGCGCGAAACAACTAAAAGATAATTCACCCCTCCACTTT. It encodes CASSAKQLKDNSPLHF.

As concerns this clone: This may be a read error: a much more frequent sequence differs by one nucleotide. Within the sample, other DNA sequences also encode this same CDR3. The V and J genes are TRBV5-6 and TRBJ1-2, with 9 positions matching TRBD1. The CDR3 loop spans 15 amino acids. CDR1 is SGHDT, CDR2 YYEEEE, per germline. The CDR3, as DNA: TGCGCCAGCAGCAGCTCCGGGACAGGGCGTTATGGCTACACCTTC. Encoded protein: CASSSSGTGRYGYTF.

The V call is TRBV2, the J call TRBJ2-7; D is ambiguous. The CDR3 is 14 amino acids. CDR1 is SNHLY, CDR2 FYNNEI, per germline. V lost 3 bases and J 1 base, leaving 10 bases between the germline ends. The CDR3 sequence: CASSELSSSYEQYF. The CDR3 DNA reads as TGTGCCAGCAGTGAGCTCAGTTCTTCCTACGAGCAGTACTTC.

The chain recombines TRBV10-3 with TRBJ2-7; D perhaps matches TRBD1 (5 bases). This CDR3 is built from 13 residues. The germline CDR1 and CDR2 sequences are ENHRY and SYGVKD. The V gene lost 6 bases and the J gene lost 5 bases, with 14 bases spanning the gap. The CDR3 protein is CAIRSNQGDEQYF. The CDR3 region has the DNA TGTGCCATCAGGTCAAACCAGGGCGACGAGCAGTACTTC.